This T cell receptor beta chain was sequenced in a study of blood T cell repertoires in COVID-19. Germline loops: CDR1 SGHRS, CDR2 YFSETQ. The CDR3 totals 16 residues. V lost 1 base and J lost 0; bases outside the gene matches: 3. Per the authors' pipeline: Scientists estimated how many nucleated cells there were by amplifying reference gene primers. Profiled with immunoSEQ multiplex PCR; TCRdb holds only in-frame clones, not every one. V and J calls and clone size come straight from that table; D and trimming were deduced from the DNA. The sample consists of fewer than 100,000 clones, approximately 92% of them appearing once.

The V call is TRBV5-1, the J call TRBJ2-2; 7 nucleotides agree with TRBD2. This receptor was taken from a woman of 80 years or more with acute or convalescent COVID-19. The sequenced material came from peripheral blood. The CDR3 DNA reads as TGCGCCAGCAGCTTGAGGGCGGGGGCGAACACCGGGGAGCTGTTTTTT. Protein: CASSLRAGANTGELFF.